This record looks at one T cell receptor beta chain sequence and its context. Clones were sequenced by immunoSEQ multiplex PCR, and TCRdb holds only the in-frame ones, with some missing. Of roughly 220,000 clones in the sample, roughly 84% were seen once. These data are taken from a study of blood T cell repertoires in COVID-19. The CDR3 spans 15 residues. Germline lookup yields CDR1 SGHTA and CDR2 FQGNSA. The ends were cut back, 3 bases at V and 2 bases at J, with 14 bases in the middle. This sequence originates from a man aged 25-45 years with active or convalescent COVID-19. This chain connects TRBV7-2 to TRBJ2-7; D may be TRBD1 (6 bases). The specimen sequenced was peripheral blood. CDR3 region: CASSFAGTPPYEQYF. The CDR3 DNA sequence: TGTGCCAGCAGCTTTGCTGGGACACCCCCCTACGAGCAGTACTTC.